The present T cell receptor beta chain was sequenced within a study of OX40 agonist ivuxolimab in advanced cancers. Study overall: The treatment was a fully human IgG2 OX40 agonist, ivuxolimab. Those enrolled were less than 85% male, with a mean age of about 66 years and ages from roughly 20 to 90. A history of anti-PD-1, anti-PD-L1 or anti-CTLA-4 therapy was acceptable, and approximately 40% had some. Study-level findings and limits: Expanded peripheral T-cell antigen specificity went undetermined.

The table came from immunoSEQ multiplex PCR; TCRdb's copy has only in-frame clones and leaves some out. The sample lists more than 50,000 clones, about 86% occurring once. By its share, this clone is medium-sized. No antigen is known for it. Germline V gene sequence: CDR1 SEHNR, CDR2 FQNEAQ (reference sequence). V lost 0 bases to trimming and J lost 0 bases, with 5 bases between them. CDR3 size: 14 residues. This clonotype was obtained from an adult with an advanced solid tumor such as melanoma, head and neck, liver or kidney cancer. The gene calls are TRBV7-9 and TRBJ1-1; D is unclear. The starting material was CD4+ or CD8+ T cells sorted from blood, obtained in a trial of the OX40 agonist ivuxolimab. The chain's CDR3 is CASSLASVNTEAFF. CDR3 coding DNA: TGTGCCAGCAGCTTAGCTTCAGTGAACACTGAAGCTTTCTTT. The full variable domain, completed using reference TRBV7-9 and TRBJ1-1, is DTGVSQNPRHKITKRGQNVTFRCDPISEHNRLYWYRQTLGQGPEFLTYFQNEAQLEKSRLLSDRFSAERPKGSFSTLEIQRTEQGDSAMYLCASSLASVNTEAFFGQGTRLTVV.